This T cell receptor (beta chain) was retrieved from a study of shared clonotypes between healthy human individuals. Healthy HIV-negative adults with no recent acute infections or vaccinations were recruited as donors. As concerns this clone: The antigen remains undetermined.

Per the germline V gene, CDR1 is MNHNY and CDR2 is SVGAGI (reference sequence). V gave up 2 bases and J gave up 4 bases; unmatched junction bases: 3. This CDR3 is 15 amino acids long. Study-wide results and caveats: It was observed that roughly 4.8% of naive CD4 clonotypes were shared across several donors. Larger estimated richness was generally seen in naive subsets than in memory subsets.

Libraries were prepared by immunoSEQ multiplex PCR; TCRdb keeps only in-frame clonotypes and omits some of them. Here the sample spans about 2.5 million clones, approximately 90% being singletons. This clonotype originated in a man between 18 and 29 years old in good health. Some clones in this sample may be carry-over from other donors' samples. Sequenced material: naive CD4+ T cells from PBMCs. Described subset: CD45RA+ positively selected. V usage is TRBV6-6 and J usage is TRBJ1-1; 11 bases line up with TRBD1. This CDR3 is CASSYAGQGGTEAFF. CDR3 coding DNA: TGTGCCAGCAGTTACGCGGGACAGGGGGGCACTGAAGCTTTCTTT.